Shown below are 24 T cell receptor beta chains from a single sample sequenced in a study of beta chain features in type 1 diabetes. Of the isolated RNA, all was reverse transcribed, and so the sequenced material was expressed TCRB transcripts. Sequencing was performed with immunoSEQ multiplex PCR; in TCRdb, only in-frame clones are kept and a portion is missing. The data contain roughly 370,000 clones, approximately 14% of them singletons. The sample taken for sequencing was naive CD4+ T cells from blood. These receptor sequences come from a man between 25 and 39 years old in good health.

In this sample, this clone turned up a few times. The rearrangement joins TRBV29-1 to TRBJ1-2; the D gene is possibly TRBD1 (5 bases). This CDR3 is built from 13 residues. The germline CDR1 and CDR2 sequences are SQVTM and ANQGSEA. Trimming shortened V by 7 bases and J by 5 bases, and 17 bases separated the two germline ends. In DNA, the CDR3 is TGCAGCGACTGGGTAGGGGCACGGTATGGCTACACCTTC. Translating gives CSDWVGARYGYTF.

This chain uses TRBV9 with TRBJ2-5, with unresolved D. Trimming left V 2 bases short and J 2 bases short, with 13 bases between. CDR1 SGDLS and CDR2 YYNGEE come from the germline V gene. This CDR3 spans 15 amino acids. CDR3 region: CASSVVGGIQETQYF. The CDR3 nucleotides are TGTGCCAGCAGCGTGGTCGGTGGGATACAAGAGACCCAGTACTTC.

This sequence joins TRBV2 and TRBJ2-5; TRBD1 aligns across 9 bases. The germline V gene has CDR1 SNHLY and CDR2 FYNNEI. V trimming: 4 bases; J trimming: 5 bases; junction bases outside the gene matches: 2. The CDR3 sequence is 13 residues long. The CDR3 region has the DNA TGTGCCAGCAGTGCAGACAGGGGGGAGACCCAGTACTTC. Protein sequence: CASSADRGETQYF.

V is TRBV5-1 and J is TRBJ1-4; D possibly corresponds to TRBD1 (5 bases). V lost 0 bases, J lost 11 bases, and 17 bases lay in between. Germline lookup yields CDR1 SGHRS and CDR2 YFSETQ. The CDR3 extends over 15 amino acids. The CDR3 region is CASSLATLTDRKLFF. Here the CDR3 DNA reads TGCGCCAGCAGCTTGGCCACCCTGACAGATCGTAAACTGTTTTTT.

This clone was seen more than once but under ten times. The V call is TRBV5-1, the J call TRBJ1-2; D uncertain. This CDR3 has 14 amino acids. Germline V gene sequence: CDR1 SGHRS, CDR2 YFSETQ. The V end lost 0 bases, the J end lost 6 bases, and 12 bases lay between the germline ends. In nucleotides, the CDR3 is TGCGCCAGCAGCTTGGATGGGGAGGTTAATGGCTACACCTTC. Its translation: CASSLDGEVNGYTF.

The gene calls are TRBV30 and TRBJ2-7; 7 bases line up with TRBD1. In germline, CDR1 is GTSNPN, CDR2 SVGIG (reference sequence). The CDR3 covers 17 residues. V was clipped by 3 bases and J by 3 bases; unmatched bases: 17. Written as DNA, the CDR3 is TGTGCCTGGAGCAGGTTTGAGTATGGGACAGAGATCTACGAGCAGTACGTC. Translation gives CAWSRFEYGTEIYEQYV.

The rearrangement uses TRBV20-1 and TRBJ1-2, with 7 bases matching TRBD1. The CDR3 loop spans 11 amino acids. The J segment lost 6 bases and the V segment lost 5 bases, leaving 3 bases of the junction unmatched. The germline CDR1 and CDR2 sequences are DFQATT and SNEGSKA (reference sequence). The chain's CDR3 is CSAPGQHGYTF. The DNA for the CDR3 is TGCAGTGCTCCGGGACAGCATGGCTACACCTTC.

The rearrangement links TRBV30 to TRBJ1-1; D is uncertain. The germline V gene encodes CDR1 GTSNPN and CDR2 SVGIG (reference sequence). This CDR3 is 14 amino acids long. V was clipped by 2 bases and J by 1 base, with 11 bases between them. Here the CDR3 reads CAWSMLMTNTEAFF. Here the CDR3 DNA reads TGTGCCTGGAGTATGCTTATGACGAACACTGAAGCTTTCTTT.

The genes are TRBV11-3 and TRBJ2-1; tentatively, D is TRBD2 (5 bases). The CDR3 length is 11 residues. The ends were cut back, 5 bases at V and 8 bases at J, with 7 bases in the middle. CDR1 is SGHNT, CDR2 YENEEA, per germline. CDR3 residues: CASSKGDEQFF. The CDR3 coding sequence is TGTGCCAGCAGCAAGGGAGATGAGCAGTTCTTC.

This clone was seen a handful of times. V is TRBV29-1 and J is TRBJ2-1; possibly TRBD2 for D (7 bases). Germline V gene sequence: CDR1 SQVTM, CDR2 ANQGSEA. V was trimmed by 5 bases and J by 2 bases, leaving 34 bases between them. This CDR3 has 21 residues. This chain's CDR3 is CSVRGGTRRLADRSAYNEQFF. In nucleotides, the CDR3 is TGCAGCGTTCGAGGGGGAACCCGGAGGCTAGCGGACCGATCCGCCTACAATGAGCAGTTCTTC.

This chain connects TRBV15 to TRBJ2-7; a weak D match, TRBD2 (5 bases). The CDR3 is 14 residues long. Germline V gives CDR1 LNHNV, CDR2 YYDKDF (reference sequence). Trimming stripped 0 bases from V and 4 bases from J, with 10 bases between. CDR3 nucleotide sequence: TGTGCCACCAGCAGAGATTTAACGGGATACGAGCAGTACTTC. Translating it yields CATSRDLTGYEQYF.

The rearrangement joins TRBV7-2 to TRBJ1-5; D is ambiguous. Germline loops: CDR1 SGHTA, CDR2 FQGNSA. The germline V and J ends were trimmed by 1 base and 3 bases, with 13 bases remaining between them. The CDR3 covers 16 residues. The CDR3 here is CASSLGGLQSNQPQHF. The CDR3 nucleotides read TGTGCCAGCAGCTTAGGTGGTCTACAGTCCAATCAGCCCCAGCATTTT.

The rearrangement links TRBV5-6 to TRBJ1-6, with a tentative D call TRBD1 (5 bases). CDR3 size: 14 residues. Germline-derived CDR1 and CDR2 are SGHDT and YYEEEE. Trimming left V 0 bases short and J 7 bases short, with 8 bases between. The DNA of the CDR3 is TGTGCCAGCAGCTTGGAGCAGGGAAATTCACCCCTCCACTTT. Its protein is CASSLEQGNSPLHF.

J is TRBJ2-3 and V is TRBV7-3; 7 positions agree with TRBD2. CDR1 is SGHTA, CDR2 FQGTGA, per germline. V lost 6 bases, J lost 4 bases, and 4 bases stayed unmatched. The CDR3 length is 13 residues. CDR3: CASRQAGADTQYF. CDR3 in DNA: TGTGCCAGCAGACAGGCGGGGGCAGATACGCAGTATTTT.

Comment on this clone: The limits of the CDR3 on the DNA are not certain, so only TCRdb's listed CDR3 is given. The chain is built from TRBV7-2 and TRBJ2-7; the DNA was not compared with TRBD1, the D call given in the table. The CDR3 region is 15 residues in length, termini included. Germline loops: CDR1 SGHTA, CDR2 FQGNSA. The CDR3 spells CASSFGPGQRYEQYV.

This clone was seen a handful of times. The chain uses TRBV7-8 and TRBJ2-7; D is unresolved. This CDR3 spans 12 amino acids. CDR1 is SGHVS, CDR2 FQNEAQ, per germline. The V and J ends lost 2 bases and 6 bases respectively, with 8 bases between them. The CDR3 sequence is CASSLRVGEQYF. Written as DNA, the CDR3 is TGTGCCAGCAGCTTAAGGGTAGGCGAGCAGTACTTC.

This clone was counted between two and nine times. CDR3 in DNA: TGCAGCGCGGGACCGAGGCTCATGAACACTGAAGCTTTCTTT. Amino acids: CSAGPRLMNTEAFF. The chain carries TRBV29-1 and TRBJ1-1, with D maybe TRBD1 (5 bases). The CDR3 is 14 residues long. Trimming pared 7 bases from V and 0 bases from J, leaving 15 bases between. CDR1 is SQVTM, CDR2 ANQGSEA, per germline.

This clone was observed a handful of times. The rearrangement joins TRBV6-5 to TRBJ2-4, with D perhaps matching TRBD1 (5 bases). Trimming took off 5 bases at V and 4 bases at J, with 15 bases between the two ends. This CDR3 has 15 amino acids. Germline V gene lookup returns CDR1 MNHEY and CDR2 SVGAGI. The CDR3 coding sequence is TGTGCCAGCAGTCGCCATCTGGGGCCGAAAAACATTCAGTACTTC. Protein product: CASSRHLGPKNIQYF.

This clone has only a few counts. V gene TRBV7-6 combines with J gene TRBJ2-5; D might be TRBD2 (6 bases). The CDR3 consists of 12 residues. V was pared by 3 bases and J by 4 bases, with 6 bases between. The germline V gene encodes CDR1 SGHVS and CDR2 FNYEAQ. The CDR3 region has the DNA TGTGCCAGCAGCTTCGGGGGAGAGACCCAGTACTTC. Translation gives CASSFGGETQYF. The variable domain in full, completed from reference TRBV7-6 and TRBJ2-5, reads GAGVSQSPRYKVTKRGQDVALRCDPISGHVSLYWYRQALGQGPEFLTYFNYEAQQDKSGLPNDRFSAERPEGSISTLTIQRTEQRDSAMYRCASSFGGETQYFGPGTRLLVL.

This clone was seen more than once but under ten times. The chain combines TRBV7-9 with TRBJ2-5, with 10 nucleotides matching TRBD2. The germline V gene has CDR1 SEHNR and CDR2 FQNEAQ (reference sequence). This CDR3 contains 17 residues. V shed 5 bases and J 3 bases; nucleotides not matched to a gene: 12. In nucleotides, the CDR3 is TGTGCCAGCAGCCCCTTAGCGGGAGGCCTGTCAAAAGAGACCCAGTACTTC. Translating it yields CASSPLAGGLSKETQYF. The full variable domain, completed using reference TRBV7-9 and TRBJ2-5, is DTGVSQNPRHKITKRGQNVTFRCDPISEHNRLYWYRQTLGQGPEFLTYFQNEAQLEKSRLLSDRFSAERPKGSFSTLEIQRTEQGDSAMYLCASSPLAGGLSKETQYFGPGTRLLVL.

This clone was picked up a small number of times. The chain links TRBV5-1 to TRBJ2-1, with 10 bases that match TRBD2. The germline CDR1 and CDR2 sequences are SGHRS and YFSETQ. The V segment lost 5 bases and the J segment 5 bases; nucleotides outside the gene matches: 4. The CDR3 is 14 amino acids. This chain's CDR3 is CASRTGLANNEQFF. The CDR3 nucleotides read TGCGCCAGCAGAACGGGACTAGCGAACAATGAGCAGTTCTTC.

CDR3 residues: CASSVGWALNTDTQYF. The CDR3, as DNA: TGTGCCAGCAGCGTAGGCTGGGCTCTGAACACAGATACGCAGTATTTT. The chain joins TRBV9 to TRBJ2-3; no firm D call. Trimming left V 0 bases short and J 2 bases short, with 13 bases between. The CDR3 runs to 16 residues. Germline lookup yields CDR1 SGDLS and CDR2 YYNGEE.

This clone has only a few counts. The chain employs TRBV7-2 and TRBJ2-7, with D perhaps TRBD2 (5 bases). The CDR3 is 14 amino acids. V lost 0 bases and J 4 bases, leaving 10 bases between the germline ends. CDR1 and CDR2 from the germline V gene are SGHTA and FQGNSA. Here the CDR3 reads CASSLAEGGYEQYF. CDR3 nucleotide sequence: TGTGCCAGCAGCTTAGCTGAGGGCGGGTACGAGCAGTACTTC.

CDR3 sequence reads: CASTMGSLGEQYF. CDR3 nucleotides: TGTGCCAGCACTATGGGGAGTTTAGGCGAGCAGTACTTC. The chain couples TRBV2 to TRBJ2-7, with TRBD2 as a possible D gene (5 bases). Germline V gene lookup returns CDR1 SNHLY and CDR2 FYNNEI. Trimming removed 7 bases from V and 6 bases from J, with 16 bases in between. This CDR3 comprises 13 residues.